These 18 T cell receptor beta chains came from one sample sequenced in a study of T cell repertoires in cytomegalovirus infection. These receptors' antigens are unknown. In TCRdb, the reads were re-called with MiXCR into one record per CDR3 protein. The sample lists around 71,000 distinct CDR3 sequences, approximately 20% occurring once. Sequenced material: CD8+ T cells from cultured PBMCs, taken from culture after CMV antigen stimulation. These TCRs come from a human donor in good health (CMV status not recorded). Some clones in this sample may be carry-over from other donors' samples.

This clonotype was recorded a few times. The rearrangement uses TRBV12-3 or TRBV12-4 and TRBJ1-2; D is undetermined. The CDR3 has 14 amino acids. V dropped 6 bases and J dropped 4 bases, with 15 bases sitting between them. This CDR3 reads CASSPTSGSYGYTF. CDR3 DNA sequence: TGTGCCAGCAGCCCGACCAGCGGTAGCTATGGCTACACCTTC.

The CDR3 nucleotides read TGTGCCAGCAGCTATTCCGACCTTAGGACAGGGTTTGAAGCTTTCTTT. Amino acids: CASSYSDLRTGFEAFF. The genes are TRBV7-2 and TRBJ1-1, with TRBD1 matching over 8 bases. Germline-derived CDR1 and CDR2 are SGHTA and FQGNSA. Trimming took 4 bases from V and 7 from J; bases not matched to a gene: 14. The CDR3 totals 16 residues.

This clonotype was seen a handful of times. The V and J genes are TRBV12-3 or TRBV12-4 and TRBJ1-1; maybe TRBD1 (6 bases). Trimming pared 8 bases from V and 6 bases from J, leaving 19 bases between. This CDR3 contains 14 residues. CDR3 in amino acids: CASGGRTQGAEAFF. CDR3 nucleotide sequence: TGTGCCAGCGGAGGGAGAACACAGGGCGCTGAAGCTTTCTTT.

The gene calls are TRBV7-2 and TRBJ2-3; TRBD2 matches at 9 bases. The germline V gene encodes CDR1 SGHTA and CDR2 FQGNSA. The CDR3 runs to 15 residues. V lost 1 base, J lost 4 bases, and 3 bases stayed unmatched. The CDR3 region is CASSLERGVADTQYF. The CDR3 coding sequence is TGTGCCAGCAGCTTAGAGCGGGGGGTCGCAGATACGCAGTATTTT.

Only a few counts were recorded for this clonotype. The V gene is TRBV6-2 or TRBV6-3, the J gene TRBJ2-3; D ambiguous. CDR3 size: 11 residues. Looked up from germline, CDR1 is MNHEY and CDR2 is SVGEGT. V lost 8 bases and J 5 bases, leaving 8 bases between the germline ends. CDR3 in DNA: TGTGCCAGCCTAAAGCAAGATACGCAGTATTTT. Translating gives CASLKQDTQYF.

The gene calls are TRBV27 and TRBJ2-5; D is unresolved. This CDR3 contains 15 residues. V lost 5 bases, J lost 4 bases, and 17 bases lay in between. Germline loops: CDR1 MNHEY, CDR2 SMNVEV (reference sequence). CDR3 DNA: TGTGCCAGCAGTCAATTCCGGGCCATGGGAGAGACCCAGTACTTC. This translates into CASSQFRAMGETQYF.

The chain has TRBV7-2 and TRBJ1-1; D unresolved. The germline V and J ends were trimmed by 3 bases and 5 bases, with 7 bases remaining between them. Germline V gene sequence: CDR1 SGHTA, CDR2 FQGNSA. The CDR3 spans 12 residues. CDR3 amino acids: CASSFSGTEAFF. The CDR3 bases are TGTGCCAGCAGCTTTTCTGGGACTGAAGCTTTCTTT.

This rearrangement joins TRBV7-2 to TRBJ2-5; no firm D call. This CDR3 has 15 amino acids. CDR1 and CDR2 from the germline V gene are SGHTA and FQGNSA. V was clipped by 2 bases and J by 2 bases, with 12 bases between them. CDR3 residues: CASSLNRYQQETQYF. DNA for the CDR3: TGTGCCAGCAGCTTAAATAGATACCAACAAGAGACCCAGTACTTC.

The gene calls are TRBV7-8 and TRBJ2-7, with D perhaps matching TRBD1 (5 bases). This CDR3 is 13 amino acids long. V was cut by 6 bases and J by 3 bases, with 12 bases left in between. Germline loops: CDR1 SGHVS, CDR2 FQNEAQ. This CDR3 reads CASSYRTRYEQYF. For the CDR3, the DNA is TGTGCCAGCAGTTATCGGACACGCTACGAGCAGTACTTC.

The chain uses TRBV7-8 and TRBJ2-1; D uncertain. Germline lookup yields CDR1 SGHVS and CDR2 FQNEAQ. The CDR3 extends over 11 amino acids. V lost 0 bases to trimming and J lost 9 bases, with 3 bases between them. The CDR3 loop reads CASSLAGEQFF. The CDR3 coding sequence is TGTGCCAGCAGCTTAGCGGGTGAGCAGTTCTTC.

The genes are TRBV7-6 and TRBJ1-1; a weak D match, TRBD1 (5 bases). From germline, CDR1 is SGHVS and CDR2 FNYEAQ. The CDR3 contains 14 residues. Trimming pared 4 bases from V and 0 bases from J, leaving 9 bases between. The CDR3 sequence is CASSSDSLNTEAFF. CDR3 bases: TGTGCCAGCAGCTCAGACAGTCTGAACACTGAAGCTTTCTTT.

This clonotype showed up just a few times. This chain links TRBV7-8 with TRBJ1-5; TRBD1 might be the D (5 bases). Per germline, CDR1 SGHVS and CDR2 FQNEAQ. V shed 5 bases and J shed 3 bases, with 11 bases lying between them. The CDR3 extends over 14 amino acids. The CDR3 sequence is CASSPGQDNQPQHF. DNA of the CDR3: TGTGCCAGCAGCCCGGGGCAGGACAATCAGCCCCAGCATTTT.

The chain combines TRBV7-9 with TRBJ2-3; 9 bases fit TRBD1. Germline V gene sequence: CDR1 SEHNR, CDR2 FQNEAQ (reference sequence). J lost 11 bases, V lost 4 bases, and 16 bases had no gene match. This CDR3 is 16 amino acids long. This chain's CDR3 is CASSYPGQGKYGVQYF. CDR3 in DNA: TGTGCCAGCAGCTATCCGGGACAGGGAAAGTATGGGGTGCAGTATTTT.

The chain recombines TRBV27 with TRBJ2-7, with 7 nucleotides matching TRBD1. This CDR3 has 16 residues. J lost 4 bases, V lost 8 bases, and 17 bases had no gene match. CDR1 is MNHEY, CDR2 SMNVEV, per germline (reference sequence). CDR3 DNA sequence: TGTGCCAGCTTTAATAGGGGGCAGGGGACCGTTTACGAGCAGTACTTC. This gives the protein CASFNRGQGTVYEQYF.

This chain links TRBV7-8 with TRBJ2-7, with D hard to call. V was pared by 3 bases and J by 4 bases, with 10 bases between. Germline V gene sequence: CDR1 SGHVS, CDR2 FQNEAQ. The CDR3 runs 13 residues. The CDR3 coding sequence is TGTGCCAGCAGCTTTCGTACGGATTACGAGCAGTACTTC. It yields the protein CASSFRTDYEQYF.

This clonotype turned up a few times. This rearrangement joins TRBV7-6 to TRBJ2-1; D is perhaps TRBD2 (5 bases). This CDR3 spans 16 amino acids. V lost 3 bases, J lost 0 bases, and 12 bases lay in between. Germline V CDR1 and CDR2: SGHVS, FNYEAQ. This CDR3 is CASSFGGGSSYNEQFF. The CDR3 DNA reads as TGTGCCAGCAGCTTCGGAGGAGGCAGCTCCTACAATGAGCAGTTCTTC.

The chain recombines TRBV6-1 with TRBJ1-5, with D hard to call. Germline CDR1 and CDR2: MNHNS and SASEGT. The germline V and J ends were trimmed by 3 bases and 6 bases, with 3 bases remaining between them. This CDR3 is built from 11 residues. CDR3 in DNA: TGTGCCAGCAGTGACGGTCAGCCCCAGCATTTT. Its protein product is CASSDGQPQHF.

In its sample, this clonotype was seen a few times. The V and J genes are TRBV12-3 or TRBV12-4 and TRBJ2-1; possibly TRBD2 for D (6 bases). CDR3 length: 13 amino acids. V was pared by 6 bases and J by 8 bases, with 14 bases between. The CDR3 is CASSPSAGYEQFF. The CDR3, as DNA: TGTGCCAGCAGCCCAAGTGCGGGGTATGAGCAGTTCTTC.